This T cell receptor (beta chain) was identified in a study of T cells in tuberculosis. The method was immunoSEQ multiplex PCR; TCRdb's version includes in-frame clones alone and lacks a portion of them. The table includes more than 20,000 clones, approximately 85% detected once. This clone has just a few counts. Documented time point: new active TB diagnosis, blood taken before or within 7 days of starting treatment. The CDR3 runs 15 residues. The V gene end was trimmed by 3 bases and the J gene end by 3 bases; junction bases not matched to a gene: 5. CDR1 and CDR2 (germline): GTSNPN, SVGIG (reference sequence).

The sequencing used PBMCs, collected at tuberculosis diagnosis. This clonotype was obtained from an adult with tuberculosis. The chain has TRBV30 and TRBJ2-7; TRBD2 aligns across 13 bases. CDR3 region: CAWRGTSGVVYEQYF. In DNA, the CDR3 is TGTGCCTGGAGAGGGACTAGCGGGGTGGTCTACGAGCAGTACTTC.